This TCR beta chain was captured by sequencing in a study of T cell responses to AZD1222 COVID-19 vaccine. Overall study: Pooled together were second doses at about 4 or about 12 weeks. Findings and limits, study-wide: Unmutated variant regions are reportedly targeted by nearly half of spike-specific TCRs. Spike-specific TCR breadth and depth went up after people got two AZD1222 doses. It was only after the peak T cell response that any repertoires were sampled.

This clone was seen just once. Its specificity is not known. In germline, CDR1 is LGHNA, CDR2 YSLEER. The CDR3 length is 13 residues. With 5 bases clipped from V and 4 bases from J, the junction kept 4 bases outside the gene matches. Repertoires were generated with immunoSEQ multiplex PCR, while TCRdb's copy carries only in-frame clones and drops some. The sample includes roughly 100,000 clones, roughly 91% of them seen just once. This rearrangement joins TRBV4-3 to TRBJ1-2, with 7 bases aligning to TRBD1. The sequence was obtained from an adult in good health. The material was peripheral blood, obtained on day 0 of AZD1222 vaccination. CDR3 DNA: TGCGCCAGCAGCAAGGGACAGAGCTATGGCTACACCTTC. Protein product: CASSKGQSYGYTF.